This record concerns one T cell receptor (beta chain) sequence. Profiling relied on immunoSEQ multiplex PCR, and the TCRdb table lists in-frame clones only, not all of them. The sample lists over 200,000 clones, approximately 84% occurring once. The CDR3 is 15 residues long. Germline CDR1 is SGHNT and CDR2 is YYREEE (reference sequence). V lost 3 bases to trimming and J lost 6 bases, with 19 bases between them. This specimen belongs to a study of blood T cell repertoires in COVID-19. The sequenced sample was PBMCs or T cells enriched from blood (not recorded which). This rearrangement joins TRBV5-4 to TRBJ2-7; TRBD1 might be the D (6 bases). This sequence originates from a man aged 55 to 70 who had recovered from COVID-19. The CDR3 DNA sequence: TGTGCCAGCAGCTCGAGACAGGCCGGAAAGGCCGAGCAGTACTTC. Translated, it gives CASSSRQAGKAEQYF.